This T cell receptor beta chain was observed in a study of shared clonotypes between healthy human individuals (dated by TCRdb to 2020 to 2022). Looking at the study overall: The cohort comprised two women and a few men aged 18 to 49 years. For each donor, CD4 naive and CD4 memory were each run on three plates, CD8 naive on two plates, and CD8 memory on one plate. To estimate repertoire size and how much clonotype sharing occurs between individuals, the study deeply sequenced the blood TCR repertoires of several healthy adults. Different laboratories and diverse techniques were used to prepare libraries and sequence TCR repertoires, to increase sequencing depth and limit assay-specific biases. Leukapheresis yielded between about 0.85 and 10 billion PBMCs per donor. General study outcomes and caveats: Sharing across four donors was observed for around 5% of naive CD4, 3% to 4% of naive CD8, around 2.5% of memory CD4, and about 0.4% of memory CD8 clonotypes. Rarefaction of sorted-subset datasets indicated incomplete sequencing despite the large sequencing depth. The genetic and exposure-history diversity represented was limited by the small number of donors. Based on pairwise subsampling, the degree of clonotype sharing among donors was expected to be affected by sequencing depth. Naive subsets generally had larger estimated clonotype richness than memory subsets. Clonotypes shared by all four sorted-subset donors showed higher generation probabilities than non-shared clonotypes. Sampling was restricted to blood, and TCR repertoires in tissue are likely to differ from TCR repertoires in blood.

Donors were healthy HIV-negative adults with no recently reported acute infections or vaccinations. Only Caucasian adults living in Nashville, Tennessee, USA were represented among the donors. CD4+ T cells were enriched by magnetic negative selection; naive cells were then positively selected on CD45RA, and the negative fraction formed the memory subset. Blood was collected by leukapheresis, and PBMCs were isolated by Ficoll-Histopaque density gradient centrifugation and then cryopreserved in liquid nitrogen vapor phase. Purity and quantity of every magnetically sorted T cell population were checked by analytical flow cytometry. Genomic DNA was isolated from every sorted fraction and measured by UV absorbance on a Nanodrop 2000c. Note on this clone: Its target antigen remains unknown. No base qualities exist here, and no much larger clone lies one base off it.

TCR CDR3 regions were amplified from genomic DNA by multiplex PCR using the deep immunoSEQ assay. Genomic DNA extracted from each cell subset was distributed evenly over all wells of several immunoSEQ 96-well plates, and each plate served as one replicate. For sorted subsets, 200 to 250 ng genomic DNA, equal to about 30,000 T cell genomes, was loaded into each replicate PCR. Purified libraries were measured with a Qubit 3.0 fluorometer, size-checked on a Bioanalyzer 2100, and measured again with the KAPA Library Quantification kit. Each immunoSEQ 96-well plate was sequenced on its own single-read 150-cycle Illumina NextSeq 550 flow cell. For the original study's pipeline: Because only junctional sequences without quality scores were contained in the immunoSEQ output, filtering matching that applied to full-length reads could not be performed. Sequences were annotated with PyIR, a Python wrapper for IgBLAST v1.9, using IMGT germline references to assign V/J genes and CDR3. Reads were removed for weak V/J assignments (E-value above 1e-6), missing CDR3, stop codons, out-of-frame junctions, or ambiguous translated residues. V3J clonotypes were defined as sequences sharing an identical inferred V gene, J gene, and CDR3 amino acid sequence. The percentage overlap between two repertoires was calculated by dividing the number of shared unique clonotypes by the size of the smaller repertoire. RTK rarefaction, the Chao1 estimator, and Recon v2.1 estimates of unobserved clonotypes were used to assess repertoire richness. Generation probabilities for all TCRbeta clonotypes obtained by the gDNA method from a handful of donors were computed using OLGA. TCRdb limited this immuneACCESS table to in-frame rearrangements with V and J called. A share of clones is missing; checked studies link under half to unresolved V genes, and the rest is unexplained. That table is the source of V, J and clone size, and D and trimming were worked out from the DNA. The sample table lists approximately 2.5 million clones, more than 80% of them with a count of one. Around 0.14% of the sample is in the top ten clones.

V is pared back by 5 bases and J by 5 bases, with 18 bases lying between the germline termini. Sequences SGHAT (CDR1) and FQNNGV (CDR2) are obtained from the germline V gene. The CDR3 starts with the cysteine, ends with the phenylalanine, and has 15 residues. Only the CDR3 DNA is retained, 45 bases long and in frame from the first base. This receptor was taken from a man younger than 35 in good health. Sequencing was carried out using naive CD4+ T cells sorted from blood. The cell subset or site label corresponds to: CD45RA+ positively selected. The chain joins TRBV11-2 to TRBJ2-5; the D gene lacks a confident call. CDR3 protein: CASSRGGTYLETQYF. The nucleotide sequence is TGTGCCAGCAGCCGCGGCGGCACTTACTTGGAGACCCAGTACTTC.